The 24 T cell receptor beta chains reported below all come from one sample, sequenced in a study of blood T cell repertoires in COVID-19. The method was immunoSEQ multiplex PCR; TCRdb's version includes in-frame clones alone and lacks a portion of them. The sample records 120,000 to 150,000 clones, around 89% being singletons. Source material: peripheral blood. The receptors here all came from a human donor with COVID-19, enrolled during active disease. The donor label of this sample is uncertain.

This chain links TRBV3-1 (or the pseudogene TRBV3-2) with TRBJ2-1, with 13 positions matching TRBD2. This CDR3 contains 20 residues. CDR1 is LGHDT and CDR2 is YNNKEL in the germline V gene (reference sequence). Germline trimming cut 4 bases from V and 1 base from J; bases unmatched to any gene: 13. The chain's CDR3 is CASSRSTSGGPVGSYNEQFF. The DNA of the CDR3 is TGTGCCAGCAGCCGATCGACTAGCGGGGGGCCCGTGGGGTCCTACAATGAGCAGTTCTTC.

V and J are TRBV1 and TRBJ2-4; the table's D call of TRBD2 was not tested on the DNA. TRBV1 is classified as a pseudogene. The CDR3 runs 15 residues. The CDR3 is CTSSQSRDLKNIQYF. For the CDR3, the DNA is TGCACCAGCAGTCAATCTCGGGACTTAAAAAACATTCAGTACTTC.

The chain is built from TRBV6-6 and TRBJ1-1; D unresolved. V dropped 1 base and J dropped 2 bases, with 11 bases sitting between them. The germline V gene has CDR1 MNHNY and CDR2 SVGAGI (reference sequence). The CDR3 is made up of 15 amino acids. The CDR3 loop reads CASSYFGGRNTEAFF. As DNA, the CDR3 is TGTGCCAGCAGTTACTTTGGAGGCCGTAACACTGAAGCTTTCTTT.

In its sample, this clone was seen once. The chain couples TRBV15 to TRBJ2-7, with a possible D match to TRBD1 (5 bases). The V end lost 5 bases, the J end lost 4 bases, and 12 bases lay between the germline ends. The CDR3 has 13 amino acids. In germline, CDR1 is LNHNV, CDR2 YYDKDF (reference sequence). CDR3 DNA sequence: TGTGCCACCAGCGACCGGACATATTACGAGCAGTACTTC. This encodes CATSDRTYYEQYF.

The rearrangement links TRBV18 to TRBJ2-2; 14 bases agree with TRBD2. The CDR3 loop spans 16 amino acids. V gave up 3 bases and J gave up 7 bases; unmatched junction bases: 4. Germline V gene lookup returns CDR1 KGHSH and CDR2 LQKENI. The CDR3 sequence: CASSPGLAGDLGELFF. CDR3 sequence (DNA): TGTGCCAGCTCACCGGGACTAGCGGGAGATCTCGGGGAGCTGTTTTTT.

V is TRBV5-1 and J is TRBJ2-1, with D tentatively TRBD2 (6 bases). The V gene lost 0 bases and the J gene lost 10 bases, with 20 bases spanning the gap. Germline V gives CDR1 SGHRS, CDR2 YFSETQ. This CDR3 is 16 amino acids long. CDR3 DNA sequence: TGCGCCAGCAGCTTGGGCCCCCCCCCGGGAGAAGACGAGCAGTTCTTC. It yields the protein CASSLGPPPGEDEQFF.

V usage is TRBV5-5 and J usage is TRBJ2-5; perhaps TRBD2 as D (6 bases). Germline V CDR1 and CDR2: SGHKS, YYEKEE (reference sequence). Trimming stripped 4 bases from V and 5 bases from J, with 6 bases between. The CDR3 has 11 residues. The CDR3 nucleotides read TGTGCCAGCAGCGGGGGGGAGACCCAGTACTTC. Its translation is CASSGGETQYF.

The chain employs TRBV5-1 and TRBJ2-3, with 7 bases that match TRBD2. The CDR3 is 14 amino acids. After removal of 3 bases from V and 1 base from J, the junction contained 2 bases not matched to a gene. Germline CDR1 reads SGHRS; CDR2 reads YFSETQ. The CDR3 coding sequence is TGCGCCAGCAGCTGGAGCGGGGGCACAGATACGCAGTATTTT. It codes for CASSWSGGTDTQYF.

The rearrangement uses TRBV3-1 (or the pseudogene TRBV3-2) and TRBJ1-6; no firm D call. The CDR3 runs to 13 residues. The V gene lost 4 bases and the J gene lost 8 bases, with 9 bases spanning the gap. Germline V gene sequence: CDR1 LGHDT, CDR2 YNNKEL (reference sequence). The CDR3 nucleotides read TGTGCCAGCAGCCCGGTTGTAGATTCACCCCTCCACTTT. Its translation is CASSPVVDSPLHF.

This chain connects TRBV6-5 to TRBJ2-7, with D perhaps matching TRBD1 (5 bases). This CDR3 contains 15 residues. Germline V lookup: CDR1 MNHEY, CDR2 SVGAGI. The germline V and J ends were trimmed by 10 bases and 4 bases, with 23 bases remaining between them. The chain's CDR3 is CAIRRNRQPQYEQYF. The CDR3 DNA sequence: TGTGCCATTCGACGGAATCGACAGCCCCAATACGAGCAGTACTTC.

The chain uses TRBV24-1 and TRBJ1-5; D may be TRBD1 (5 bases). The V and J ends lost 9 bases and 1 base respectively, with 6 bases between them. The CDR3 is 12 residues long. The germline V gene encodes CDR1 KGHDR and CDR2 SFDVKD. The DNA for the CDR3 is TGTGCCACCCGGGGGAGCAATCAGCCCCAGCATTTT. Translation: CATRGSNQPQHF.

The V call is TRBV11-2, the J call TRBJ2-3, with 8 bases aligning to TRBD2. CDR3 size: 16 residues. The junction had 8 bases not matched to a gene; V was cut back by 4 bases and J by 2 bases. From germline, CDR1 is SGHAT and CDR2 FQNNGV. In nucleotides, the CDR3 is TGTGCCAGCAGCTCGAACCGGGGGGGAGCCACAGATACGCAGTATTTT. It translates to CASSSNRGGATDTQYF.

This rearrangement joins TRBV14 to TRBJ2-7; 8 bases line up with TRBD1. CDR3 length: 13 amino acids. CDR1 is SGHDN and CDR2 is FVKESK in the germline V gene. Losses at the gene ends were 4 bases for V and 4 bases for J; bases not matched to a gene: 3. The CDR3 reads CASSPDRGYEQYF. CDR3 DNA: TGTGCCAGCAGCCCCGACAGGGGTTACGAGCAGTACTTC.

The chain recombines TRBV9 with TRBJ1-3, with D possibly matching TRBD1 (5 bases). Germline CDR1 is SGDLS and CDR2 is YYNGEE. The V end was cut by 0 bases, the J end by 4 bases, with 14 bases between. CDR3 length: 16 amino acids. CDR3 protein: CASSVAPREAGNTIYF. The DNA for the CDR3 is TGTGCCAGCAGCGTAGCACCCAGGGAGGCAGGAAACACCATATATTTT.

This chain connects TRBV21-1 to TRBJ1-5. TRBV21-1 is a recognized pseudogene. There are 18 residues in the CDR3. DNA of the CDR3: TGTGCCAGCAGCAGGTGGAGGGCGTTACAACATAGCAATCAGCCCCAGCATTTT. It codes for CASSRWRALQHSNQPQHF.

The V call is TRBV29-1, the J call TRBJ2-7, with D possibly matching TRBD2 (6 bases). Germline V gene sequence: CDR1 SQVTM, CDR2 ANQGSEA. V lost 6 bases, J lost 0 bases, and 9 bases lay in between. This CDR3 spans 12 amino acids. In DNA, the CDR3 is TGCAGCGTCGGGACTTCCTCCTACGAGCAGTACTTC. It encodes CSVGTSSYEQYF.

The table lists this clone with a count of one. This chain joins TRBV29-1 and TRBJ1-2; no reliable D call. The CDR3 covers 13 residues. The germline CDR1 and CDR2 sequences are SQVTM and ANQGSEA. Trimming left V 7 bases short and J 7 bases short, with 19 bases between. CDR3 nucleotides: TGCAGCGCCCCTCGGCCGGGGTCTGGTGGCTACACCTTC. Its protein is CSAPRPGSGGYTF.

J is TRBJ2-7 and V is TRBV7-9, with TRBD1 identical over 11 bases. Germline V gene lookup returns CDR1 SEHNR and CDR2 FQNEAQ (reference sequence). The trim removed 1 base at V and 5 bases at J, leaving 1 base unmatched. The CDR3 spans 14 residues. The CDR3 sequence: CASSLGTGGNEQYF. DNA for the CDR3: TGTGCCAGCAGCTTAGGGACAGGGGGCAACGAGCAGTACTTC.

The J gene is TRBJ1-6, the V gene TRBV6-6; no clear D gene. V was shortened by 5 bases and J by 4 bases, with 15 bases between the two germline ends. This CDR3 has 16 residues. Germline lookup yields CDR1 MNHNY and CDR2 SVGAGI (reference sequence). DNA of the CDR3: TGTGCCAGCAGTCCGCCCAACACGGGTTATAATTCACCCCTCCACTTT. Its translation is CASSPPNTGYNSPLHF.

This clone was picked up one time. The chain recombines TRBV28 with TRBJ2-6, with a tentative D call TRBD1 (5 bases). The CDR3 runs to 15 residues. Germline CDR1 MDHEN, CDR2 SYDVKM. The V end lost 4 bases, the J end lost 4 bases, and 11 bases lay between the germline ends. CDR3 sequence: CASSSSGAGANVLTF. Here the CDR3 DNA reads TGTGCCAGCAGTTCCAGTGGGGCCGGGGCCAACGTCCTGACTTTC.

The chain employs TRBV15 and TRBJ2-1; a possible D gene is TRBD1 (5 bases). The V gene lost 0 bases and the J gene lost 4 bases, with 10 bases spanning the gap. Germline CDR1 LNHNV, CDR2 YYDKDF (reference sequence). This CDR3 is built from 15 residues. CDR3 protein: CATSRDREIYNEQFF. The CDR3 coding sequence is TGTGCCACCAGCAGAGACAGGGAAATATACAATGAGCAGTTCTTC.

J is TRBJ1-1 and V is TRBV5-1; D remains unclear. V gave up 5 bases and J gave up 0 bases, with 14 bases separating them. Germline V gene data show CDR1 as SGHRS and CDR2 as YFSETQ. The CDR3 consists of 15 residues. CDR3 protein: CASSLTNSMNTEAFF. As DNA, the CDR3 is TGCGCCAGCAGTTTGACGAATTCTATGAACACTGAAGCTTTCTTT. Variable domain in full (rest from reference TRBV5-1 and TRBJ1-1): KAGVTQTPRYLIKTRGQQVTLSCSPISGHRSVSWYQQTPGQGLQFLFEYFSETQRNKGNFPGRFSGRQFSNSRSEMNVSTLELGDSALYLCASSLTNSMNTEAFFGQGTRLTVV.

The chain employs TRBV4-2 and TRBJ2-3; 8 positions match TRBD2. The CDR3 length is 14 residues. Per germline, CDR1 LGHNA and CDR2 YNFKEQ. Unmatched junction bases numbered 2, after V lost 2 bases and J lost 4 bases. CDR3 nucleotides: TGTGCCAGCAGCCAACCGGGGGGGGCAGATACGCAGTATTTT. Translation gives CASSQPGGADTQYF.

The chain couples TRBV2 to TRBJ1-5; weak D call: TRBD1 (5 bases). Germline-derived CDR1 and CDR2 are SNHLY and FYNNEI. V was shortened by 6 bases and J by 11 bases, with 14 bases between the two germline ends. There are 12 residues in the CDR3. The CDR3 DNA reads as TGTGCCAGCAGCGAACAGGTTCAAGCCCAGCATTTT. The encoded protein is CASSEQVQAQHF. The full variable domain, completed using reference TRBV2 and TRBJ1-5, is EPEVTQTPSHQVTQMGQEVILRCVPISNHLYFYWYRQILGQKVEFLVSFYNNEISEKSEIFDDQFSVERPDGSNFTLKIRSTKLEDSAMYFCASSEQVQAQHFGDGTRLSIL.